The 11 T cell receptor beta chains below were found in one sample sequenced in a study of blood T cell repertoires in COVID-19. Assay: immunoSEQ multiplex PCR; the TCRdb copy retains only in-frame clones and omits some. The table has some 87,000 clones, 85% to 95% seen once; the top ten hold under 7.5%. The sequencing input was peripheral blood. All receptors come from a woman aged 55 to 70 with active COVID-19.

The chain recombines TRBV12-3 or TRBV12-4 with TRBJ2-1; 7 bases match TRBD2. This CDR3 has 13 residues. V was pared by 3 bases and J by 14 bases, with 10 bases of the junction left unmatched. The CDR3 DNA sequence: TGTGCCAGCAGTTTGGAGGGAGCGGGAACGAAGTTCTTC. It codes for CASSLEGAGTKFF.

The rearrangement joins TRBV7-2 to TRBJ1-5; 7 nucleotides match TRBD1. From germline, CDR1 is SGHTA and CDR2 FQGNSA. The trim removed 0 bases at V and 0 bases at J, leaving 5 bases unmatched. The CDR3 consists of 17 residues. This chain's CDR3 is CASSLAAGGYSNQPQHF. CDR3 DNA: TGTGCCAGCAGCTTAGCGGCAGGGGGGTATAGCAATCAGCCCCAGCATTTT.

The rearrangement links TRBV28 to TRBJ2-5; weak D call: TRBD2 (5 bases). CDR3 length equals 13 residues. Germline loops: CDR1 MDHEN, CDR2 SYDVKM. Between the trimmed V and J ends, which lost 2 bases and 11 bases, there was a span of 15 bases. The CDR3 DNA follows: TGTGCCAGCAGTTTAGTCGGGATGGGGAGTCAGTACTTC. This gives the protein CASSLVGMGSQYF.

The chain links TRBV5-4 to TRBJ1-1; TRBD1 might be the D (5 bases). Germline lookup yields CDR1 SGHNT and CDR2 YYREEE (reference sequence). The CDR3 length is 15 residues. Trimming stripped 0 bases from V and 7 bases from J, with 16 bases between. The CDR3 nucleotides read TGTGCCAGCAGCTTGGAAGGGGCGCAAAGGAATGAAGCTTTCTTT. Protein product: CASSLEGAQRNEAFF.

The chain recombines TRBV2 with TRBJ1-5; 7 bases match TRBD1. This CDR3 contains 16 residues. The ends lost 5 bases at V and 4 bases at J; junction bases unmatched: 11. Looked up from germline, CDR1 is SNHLY and CDR2 is FYNNEI. The CDR3 DNA is TGTGCCAGCAGTCGACAGGGACTAGGAGGGAATCAGCCCCAGCATTTT. It encodes CASSRQGLGGNQPQHF. Full variable domain (rest looked up from reference TRBV2 and TRBJ1-5): EPEVTQTPSHQVTQMGQEVILRCVPISNHLYFYWYRQILGQKVEFLVSFYNNEISEKSEIFDDQFSVERPDGSNFTLKIRSTKLEDSAMYFCASSRQGLGGNQPQHFGDGTRLSIL.

This chain links TRBV7-9 with TRBJ2-7, with TRBD1 matching over 12 bases. Losses at the gene ends were 0 bases for V and 3 bases for J; bases not matched to a gene: 3. The CDR3 length is 16 residues. The germline CDR1 and CDR2 sequences are SEHNR and FQNEAQ (reference sequence). CDR3 DNA sequence: TGTGCCAGCAGCTTAGCGGGGACAGGGGGCAGCTACGAGCAGTACTTC. This translates into CASSLAGTGGSYEQYF.

The gene calls are TRBV24-1 and TRBJ2-7; 7 nucleotides match TRBD1. This CDR3 spans 15 amino acids. V gave up 3 bases and J gave up 6 bases; unmatched junction bases: 10. In germline, CDR1 is KGHDR, CDR2 SFDVKD. The CDR3: CATSDPRTGHPEQYF. CDR3 sequence (DNA): TGTGCCACCAGTGATCCTCGGACAGGACATCCCGAGCAGTACTTC.

The chain links TRBV4-1 to TRBJ2-3; no definite D call. Trimming left V 5 bases short and J 4 bases short, with 19 bases between. Germline values: CDR1 MGHRA, CDR2 YSYEKL. The CDR3 sequence is 16 residues long. The CDR3 region is CASSGAGFLLPDTQYF. The CDR3 region has the DNA TGCGCCAGCAGCGGAGCCGGGTTCCTTCTCCCAGATACGCAGTATTTT.

This chain uses TRBV28 with TRBJ1-2, with D hard to call. The CDR3 has 14 amino acids. The germline V gene encodes CDR1 MDHEN and CDR2 SYDVKM. Trimming removed 6 bases at V and 6 bases at J, with 17 bases between. CDR3 DNA: TGTGCCAGCAGATCCCCAGGCGAGGGCAATGGCTACACCTTC. Its protein product is CASRSPGEGNGYTF.

The rearrangement uses TRBV6-1 and TRBJ2-1; 14 nucleotides match TRBD2. The CDR3 loop spans 20 amino acids. Germline loops: CDR1 MNHNS, CDR2 SASEGT. Trimming at V came to 4 bases and at J to 1 base, leaving 12 bases not matched to a gene. This chain's CDR3 is CASSARFGLAGGRSYNEQFF. CDR3 sequence (DNA): TGTGCCAGCAGTGCCAGATTCGGACTAGCGGGAGGCCGATCCTACAATGAGCAGTTCTTC.

The CDR3 DNA is TGTGCCGCCTTGGTTGTTGGGGGAGGTGCAGATACGCAGTATTTT. The encoded protein is CAALVVGGGADTQYF. This chain connects TRBV2 to TRBJ2-3, with D maybe TRBD2 (6 bases). Trimming took 11 bases from V and 4 from J, leaving 22 bases between them. Germline V gene sequence: CDR1 SNHLY, CDR2 FYNNEI. The CDR3 sequence is 15 residues long.